This T cell receptor (beta chain) was recorded in a study of blood T cell repertoires in COVID-19 (dated by TCRdb to the early 2020s). With respect to the entire study: Samples from collaborators originated in the United States, Italy and Spain and spanned both the acute and convalescent phases of COVID-19. The repertoires were released in a freely available public database meant as a resource for research on the immune response to SARS-CoV-2. Sample metadata almost always included a de-identified subject ID, COVID-19 status, age in years and sex. Where available, HLA class I and class II types were taken from metadata supplied by the sample provider and were not determined by assay-based typing. The samples were drawn from two sources: the first 160 participants of the ongoing ImmuneRACE study, and 1,200 or so subjects contributed by 6 global collaborators. The material from the prospective study consisted of cDNA or gDNA derived from T cells, B-cell-depleted T cells, or PBMCs. Subjects who had been exposed to COVID-19, were actively infected with it, or had recovered from it provided the deeply sampled blood TCRbeta repertoires that made up the dataset.

Per the germline V gene (reference sequence), LNHDA is the CDR1 and SQIVND is the CDR2. From the cysteine through the phenylalanine, the CDR3 covers 14 amino acids. Only CDR3 DNA remains: 42 bases, in frame from the first base. V was cut back by 5 bases and J by 6 bases, leaving a gap of 14 bases between them. With regard to this clone: Its antigen is still unknown. There are no base qualities to consult, and no much larger clone falls within one base.

General conclusions and limits of the study: The quantity of clinical and demographic metadata differed by source and by participant and was supplied without curation.

The immunoSEQ Assay, a bias-controlled multiplex PCR, was used to amplify TCRbeta CDR3 regions from genomic DNA. For the original study's pipeline: Nucleated cell counts per sample were estimated from amplification of reference gene primers within the assay. To quantify the absolute abundance of each unique TCRbeta CDR3 rearrangement, sequence reads were collapsed and filtered. For each sample, productive Simpson clonality was calculated as the square root of Simpson's diversity index over productive rearrangements. Here the immuneACCESS table is served through TCRdb, limited to in-frame sequences with V and J called. Missing clones are a known gap in these copies; in checked studies unresolved V genes cover under half, and the rest lacks a known reason. V and J calls and clone size are those listed in that table; D and trimming were worked out from the DNA. In this sample the table shows tens of thousands of clones, 91% of which occur a single time. Jointly, the top ten make up about 8.1% of the sample.

Each collaborating institution followed its own protocols to collect whole blood in K2EDTA tubes. For TCRbeta analysis, collaborator samples were shipped as frozen whole blood, as isolated PBMCs, or as DNA extracted from either sample type. Sequencing was done on a sample of peripheral blood. The TCR sequence derives from a human donor in a cohort sampled during active COVID-19. The sequence links TRBV19 to TRBJ1-5; the D gene is perhaps TRBD1, from 6 matching bases. The CDR3 region reads CASSLTGLTQPQHF. The DNA sequence is as follows: TGTGCCAGTAGTTTAACAGGGTTGACTCAGCCCCAGCATTTT.